These 24 T cell receptor beta chains originate from one sample sequenced in a study of T cell responses to AZD1222 COVID-19 vaccine. Here immunoSEQ multiplex PCR was the method, and the copy in TCRdb shows in-frame clones only, minus some. The table has about 140,000 clones, roughly nine tenths seen once. The material sequenced was peripheral blood, taken 28 days after the second AZD1222 dose. The source of these receptors is an adult who received the AZD1222 COVID-19 vaccine.

V gene TRBV19 combines with J gene TRBJ1-1; the D is unclear. The CDR3 is made up of 11 amino acids. The germline V and J ends were trimmed by 7 bases and 1 base, with 4 bases remaining between them. Germline V gene sequence: CDR1 LNHDA, CDR2 SQIVND (reference sequence). The CDR3 coding sequence is TGTGCCAGTAACCGGAACACTGAAGCTTTCTTT. This codes for CASNRNTEAFF.

The sample holds a few counts of this clone. The chain recombines TRBV27 with TRBJ1-1, with D uncertain. The V end was cut by 3 bases, the J end by 11 bases, with 13 bases between. There are 12 residues in the CDR3. Germline V CDR1 and CDR2: MNHEY, SMNVEV (reference sequence). This CDR3 reads CASSFSGEVAFF. DNA of the CDR3: TGTGCCAGCAGTTTTTCCGGCGAGGTTGCTTTCTTT.

The chain links TRBV7-2 to TRBJ1-5; unclear D gene. The CDR3 extends over 14 amino acids. Per the germline V gene, CDR1 is SGHTA and CDR2 is FQGNSA. The germline V and J ends were trimmed by 1 base and 4 bases, with 8 bases remaining between them. CDR3 in DNA: TGTGCCAGCAGCTTAGGATTCGGGAATCAGCCCCAGCATTTT. Translated: CASSLGFGNQPQHF.

The chain joins TRBV15 to TRBJ1-1; D gene ambiguous. Germline CDR1 LNHNV, CDR2 YYDKDF (reference sequence). Between the trimmed V and J ends, which lost 7 bases and 3 bases, there was a span of 15 bases. CDR3 length: 14 residues. The CDR3 spells CATNPTRTYTEAFF. As DNA, the CDR3 is TGTGCCACCAATCCGACCCGAACGTACACTGAAGCTTTCTTT.

This chain connects TRBV6-4 to TRBJ2-3, with 9 nucleotides matching TRBD1. Germline trimming cut 0 bases from V and 5 bases from J; bases unmatched to any gene: 6. CDR1 MRHNA and CDR2 SNTAGT come from the germline V gene. CDR3 length: 16 amino acids. The CDR3 DNA reads TGTGCCAGCAGTGACTCAACAGGGGGCGGAATAGATACGCAGTATTTT. Translated: CASSDSTGGGIDTQYF.

The J gene is TRBJ2-1, the V gene TRBV7-3, with 10 bases identical to TRBD2. CDR1 and CDR2 (germline): SGHTA, FQGTGA. V lost 2 bases and J lost 2; bases outside the gene matches: 3. This CDR3 comprises 16 residues. CDR3 sequence reads: CASSLLGTSAYNEQFF. CDR3 DNA sequence: TGTGCCAGCAGCTTACTAGGGACTAGCGCCTACAATGAGCAGTTCTTC.

This chain joins TRBV9 and TRBJ2-3; 8 positions match TRBD2. The trim removed 3 bases at V and 5 bases at J, leaving 11 bases unmatched. The CDR3 is 16 amino acids. Per the germline V gene, CDR1 is SGDLS and CDR2 is YYNGEE. The CDR3 coding sequence is TGTGCCAGCAGCGGCTATAGCGGGGCTTACTTAGATACGCAGTATTTT. The encoded protein is CASSGYSGAYLDTQYF. The full variable domain, completed using reference TRBV9 and TRBJ2-3, is DSGVTQTPKHLITATGQRVTLRCSPRSGDLSVYWYQQSLDQGLQFLIQYYNGEERAKGNILERFSAQQFPDLHSELNLSSLELGDSALYFCASSGYSGAYLDTQYFGPGTRLTVL.

This chain links TRBV5-6 with TRBJ2-7; 8 bases align to TRBD2. CDR1 and CDR2 (germline): SGHDT, YYEEEE. V lost 0 bases and J lost 4; bases outside the gene matches: 6. CDR3 length: 15 residues. Written as DNA, the CDR3 is TGTGCCAGCAGCTTGGCCGGGGGGGCGCGGTACGAGCAGTACTTC. Its translation is CASSLAGGARYEQYF.

This chain uses TRBV19 with TRBJ1-5; TRBD1 agrees at 7 bases. V lost 6 bases and J lost 9; bases outside the gene matches: 5. Germline loops: CDR1 LNHDA, CDR2 SQIVND (reference sequence). This CDR3 comprises 12 residues. In DNA, the CDR3 is TGTGCCAGTAGGGACAGGTCATGGCCCCAGCATTTT. Translated: CASRDRSWPQHF.

The CDR3 region is CASSPLNGAYGYTF. The CDR3 DNA follows: TGTGCCAGCAGCCCACTAAACGGCGCCTATGGCTACACCTTC. The chain uses TRBV14 and TRBJ1-2; D call uncertain. The CDR3 covers 14 residues. From germline, CDR1 is SGHDN and CDR2 FVKESK. The germline V and J ends were trimmed by 4 bases and 4 bases, with 13 bases remaining between them.

The V and J genes are TRBV18 and TRBJ2-5; possible D gene TRBD2, 6 bases. The CDR3 extends over 14 amino acids. From germline, CDR1 is KGHSH and CDR2 LQKENI. Trimming took off 1 base at V and 4 bases at J, with 10 bases between the two ends. CDR3 DNA: TGTGCCAGCTCACCACAGGGGCGGGGAGAGACCCAGTACTTC. This codes for CASSPQGRGETQYF.

The chain couples TRBV10-3 to TRBJ1-5; maybe TRBD1 (6 bases). CDR1 is ENHRY, CDR2 SYGVKD, per germline. The ends were cut back, 2 bases at V and 6 bases at J, with 14 bases in the middle. The CDR3 contains 15 residues. The CDR3 region is CAISEAGGTSQPQHF. The DNA of the CDR3 is TGTGCCATCAGTGAGGCTGGCGGGACAAGTCAGCCCCAGCATTTT.

The chain uses TRBV10-1 and TRBJ2-1, with a tentative D call TRBD1 (6 bases). The CDR3 is made up of 14 amino acids. Germline CDR1 and CDR2: WNHNN and SYGVQD (reference sequence). The ends were cut back, 4 bases at V and 7 bases at J, with 14 bases in the middle. The CDR3 reads CASSARTDPNEQFF. The CDR3 bases are TGCGCCAGCAGTGCCCGGACAGATCCGAATGAGCAGTTCTTC.

The chain is built from TRBV4-2 and TRBJ1-4; unclear D gene. V was shortened by 0 bases and J by 8 bases, with 7 bases between the two germline ends. Germline values: CDR1 LGHNA, CDR2 YNFKEQ. The CDR3 has 13 residues. The CDR3 DNA follows: TGTGCCAGCAGCCAAGACTTATGGGAAAAACTGTTTTTT. Residues: CASSQDLWEKLFF.

This chain links TRBV4-2 with TRBJ2-1, with 7 bases lining up with TRBD2. The V and J ends lost 6 bases and 0 bases, in that order; junction bases with no gene match: 8. Germline V gives CDR1 LGHNA, CDR2 YNFKEQ. The CDR3 covers 16 residues. Here the CDR3 reads CASRPTSASSYNEQFF. As DNA, the CDR3 is TGTGCCAGCAGGCCCACTAGCGCGAGCTCCTACAATGAGCAGTTCTTC.

The chain employs TRBV28 and TRBJ2-7; D remains ambiguous. Germline loops: CDR1 MDHEN, CDR2 SYDVKM. The CDR3 is 11 residues long. Trimming took off 6 bases at V and 6 bases at J, with 9 bases between the two ends. CDR3 sequence reads: CASSRLREQYF. The CDR3 DNA sequence: TGTGCCAGCAGCCGCCTACGCGAGCAGTACTTC.

This clone appeared once. The chain recombines TRBV6-2 or TRBV6-3 with TRBJ2-5, with no clear D. Per the germline V gene, CDR1 is MNHEY and CDR2 is SVGEGT. The CDR3 loop spans 12 amino acids. Trimming removed 6 bases from V and 7 bases from J, with 12 bases in between. The CDR3 region is CASSVRSGTQYF. Written as DNA, the CDR3 is TGTGCCAGCAGCGTCAGGTCGGGGACCCAGTACTTC.

The V gene is TRBV18, the J gene TRBJ1-1; 11 nucleotides match TRBD1. With 2 bases clipped from V and 5 bases from J, the junction kept 1 base outside the gene matches. Germline V gene data show CDR1 as KGHSH and CDR2 as LQKENI. The CDR3 is made up of 14 amino acids. The CDR3 bases are TGTGCCAGCTCACCAGGGACAGGGGGGACTGAAGCTTTCTTT. As protein: CASSPGTGGTEAFF.

This chain links TRBV6-5 with TRBJ2-7, with a possible D match to TRBD1 (6 bases). The CDR3 has 15 amino acids. The V end was cut by 5 bases, the J end by 5 bases, with 19 bases between. Looked up from germline, CDR1 is MNHEY and CDR2 is SVGAGI. CDR3 DNA sequence: TGTGCCAGCAGTCCTTTAGGGGGTGAAGAGGACGAGCAGTACTTC. Translation gives CASSPLGGEEDEQYF.

The chain combines TRBV5-8 with TRBJ1-1; D remains unclear. Germline CDR1 is SGHTS and CDR2 is YDEGEE. This CDR3 spans 13 amino acids. Trimming stripped 0 bases from V and 1 base from J, with 4 bases between. The CDR3 sequence: CASSLARNTEAFF. Written as DNA, the CDR3 is TGTGCCAGCAGCTTGGCCCGGAACACTGAAGCTTTCTTT.

The V and J genes are TRBV11-2 and TRBJ2-7; 8 bases match TRBD2. CDR1 SGHAT and CDR2 FQNNGV come from the germline V gene. The CDR3 contains 15 residues. V was clipped by 5 bases and J by 3 bases; unmatched bases: 9. Written as DNA, the CDR3 is TGTGCCAGCAGCCACCCGGCTAGCGGGTACTACGAGCAGTACTTC. This sequence encodes CASSHPASGYYEQYF.

The chain employs TRBV5-1 and TRBJ1-4; 10 bases line up with TRBD1. V was clipped by 4 bases and J by 1 base; unmatched bases: 1. The CDR3 consists of 15 residues. Germline CDR1 reads SGHRS; CDR2 reads YFSETQ. CDR3 region: CASSRDRGTNEKLFF. CDR3 DNA sequence: TGCGCCAGCAGCCGGGACAGGGGAACTAATGAAAAACTGTTTTTT. Variable domain in full (rest from reference TRBV5-1 and TRBJ1-4): KAGVTQTPRYLIKTRGQQVTLSCSPISGHRSVSWYQQTPGQGLQFLFEYFSETQRNKGNFPGRFSGRQFSNSRSEMNVSTLELGDSALYLCASSRDRGTNEKLFFGSGTQLSVL.

V and J are TRBV7-3 and TRBJ2-3; no firm D call. V was trimmed by 5 bases and J by 8 bases, leaving 8 bases between them. The CDR3 has 11 amino acids. Looked up from germline, CDR1 is SGHTA and CDR2 is FQGTGA. The CDR3 DNA follows: TGTGCCAGCAGCGCAGGTGGTACGCAGTATTTT. As protein: CASSAGGTQYF. Looking up the rest from reference TRBV7-3 and TRBJ2-3 gives the full variable domain: GAGVSQTPSNKVTEKGKYVELRCDPISGHTALYWYRQSLGQGPEFLIYFQGTGAADDSGLPNDRFFAVRPEGSVSTLKIQRTERGDSAVYLCASSAGGTQYFGPGTRLTVL.

The chain joins TRBV29-1 to TRBJ1-3; possible D gene TRBD1, 5 bases. In germline, CDR1 is SQVTM, CDR2 ANQGSEA. Trimming took 4 bases from V and 2 from J, leaving 9 bases between them. The CDR3 runs to 13 residues. In DNA, the CDR3 is TGCAGCGTTGCTAGGGGAACTGGAAACACCATATATTTT. Encoded protein: CSVARGTGNTIYF.